A single sample is the source of the 32 T cell receptor beta chains below, sequenced in a study of blood T cells in healthy people across ages (dated by TCRdb to the mid-2010s). Library preparation employed 5' RACE. TCRdb lists the instrument as Illumina HiSeq 2500. A second PCR of roughly 7 to 11 cycles was performed with a sample-barcoded 5' primer and a J-beta primer mix. TCRdb itself trimmed the public reads at Q25 with fastp, ran MiXCR and retained productive beta chains. Rows with a matching CDR3 protein are joined into one entry that keeps the most common DNA and genes. In this sample the table shows some 700,000 distinct CDR3 sequences, around 40% of which occur a single time. The top ten clonotypes cover 20% to 25% of the sample. The sample taken for sequencing was blood. The receptors shown here come from an older woman in good health.

The V and J genes are TRBV5-1 and TRBJ2-5; D possibly corresponds to TRBD1 (6 bases). The better agreement between TRBJ2-7 and the DNA end casts doubt on the J call. The CDR3 totals 14 residues. CDR1 and CDR2 (germline): SGHRS, YFSETQ. In DNA, the CDR3 is TGCGCCAGCAGCACGGACAGTCAATTATACGAGCAGTACTTC. It translates to CASSTDSQLYEQYF.

V is TRBV10-3 and J is TRBJ2-7, with D perhaps TRBD1 or TRBD2 (5 bases each). The germline V gene encodes CDR1 ENHRY and CDR2 SYGVKD. Trimming took 6 bases from V and 7 from J, leaving 19 bases between them. The CDR3 contains 14 residues. DNA of the CDR3: TGTGCCATCAGCCGCCGGGACCTCCACAATGAGCAGTACTTC. Protein product: CAISRRDLHNEQYF.

The J gene is TRBJ1-2, the V gene TRBV7-9; D may be TRBD1 (6 bases). CDR3 length: 15 residues. CDR1 SEHNR and CDR2 FQNEAQ come from the germline V gene (reference sequence). The V gene lost 4 bases and the J gene lost 2 bases, with 14 bases spanning the gap. CDR3 sequence (DNA): TGTGCCAGCAGCTCCCTTTCAGGGGTAAACTATGGCTACACCTTC. It encodes CASSSLSGVNYGYTF.

The CDR3 loop is CASGSRQGMETQYF. CDR3 bases: TGTGCTAGTGGTTCCCGACAGGGGATGGAGACCCAGTACTTC. The V gene is TRBV12-5, the J gene TRBJ2-5; the match to TRBD1 covers 8 bases. The J segment lost 5 bases and the V segment lost 4 bases, leaving 6 bases of the junction unmatched. CDR1 and CDR2 from the germline V gene are LGHNT and FRNRAP. The CDR3 sequence is 14 residues long.

This chain links TRBV7-3 with TRBJ1-6; 7 bases map to TRBD1. In germline, CDR1 is SGHTA, CDR2 FQGTGA. J lost 9 bases, V lost 4 bases, and 12 bases had no gene match. This CDR3 has 16 amino acids. The CDR3 sequence: CASSSQAGGLGSPLHF. For the CDR3, the DNA is TGTGCCAGCAGCTCCCAGGCAGGGGGTCTTGGTTCACCCCTCCACTTT. The whole variable domain, filled in from reference TRBV7-3 and TRBJ1-6, reads GAGVSQTPSNKVTEKGKYVELRCDPISGHTALYWYRQSLGQGPEFLIYFQGTGAADDSGLPNDRFFAVRPEGSVSTLKIQRTERGDSAVYLCASSSQAGGLGSPLHFGNGTRLTVT.

V gene TRBV3-1 combines with J gene TRBJ2-1, with a tentative D call TRBD2 (7 bases). The DNA end favors TRBJ2-7, so the J call may be wrong. The CDR3 length is 16 residues. In germline, CDR1 is LGHDT, CDR2 YNNKEL (reference sequence). The CDR3 region has the DNA TGTGCCAGCAGCCAATATCCGGGGGGCCTCTCGTTTGAGCAGTACTTC. It encodes CASSQYPGGLSFEQYF.

The chain has TRBV7-9 and TRBJ2-5; the match to TRBD1 covers 12 bases. The last part of the DNA fits TRBJ2-7 better; the J call may be wrong. The CDR3 is made up of 14 amino acids. Germline assignment: CDR1 SEHNR and CDR2 FQNEAQ (reference sequence). DNA for the CDR3: TGTGCCAGCAGCGTAGTGGGACAGGGGGCCGAGCAGTACTTC. Its protein product is CASSVVGQGAEQYF.

J is TRBJ2-4 and V is TRBV19; D is undetermined. The germline V gene encodes CDR1 LNHDA and CDR2 SQIVND (reference sequence). This CDR3 contains 13 residues. V lost 7 bases, J lost 6 bases, and 13 bases lay in between. The CDR3 DNA follows: TGTGCCAGTAAGGCGTCGGCTACAAACATTCAGTACTTC. Its translation: CASKASATNIQYF.

The chain carries TRBV7-8 and TRBJ2-4, with D unclear. The DNA end lines up better with TRBJ2-7; the J call may be wrong. CDR1 SGHVS and CDR2 FQNEAQ come from the germline V gene. This CDR3 region has 16 residues. The CDR3 is CASSDKKLPSRHEQYF. CDR3 nucleotide sequence: TGTGCCAGCAGCGACAAAAAGCTCCCCTCGAGGCACGAGCAGTACTTC.

The chain recombines TRBV5-1 with TRBJ1-2; 8 nucleotides align to TRBD1. J gave up 4 bases and V 0 bases, and 8 bases lay outside the gene matches. The CDR3 totals 16 residues. Germline CDR1 reads SGHRS; CDR2 reads YFSETQ. As DNA, the CDR3 is TGCGCCAGCAGCTTGGCGGGCAGGGGGCAGATCTATGGCTACACCTTC. It encodes CASSLAGRGQIYGYTF.

The V and J genes are TRBV7-9 and TRBJ2-5, with 9 bases that match TRBD1. TRBJ2-7 explains the end of the DNA better; the J call may be wrong. Looked up from germline, CDR1 is SEHNR and CDR2 is FQNEAQ (reference sequence). The CDR3 loop spans 15 amino acids. The CDR3 reads CASSLWDRVIHEQYF. In nucleotides, the CDR3 is TGTGCCAGCAGCTTATGGGACAGGGTTATCCACGAGCAGTACTTC.

In this sample, this clonotype turned up a few times. The rearrangement links TRBV20-1 to TRBJ1-2; 9 nucleotides line up with TRBD1. CDR1 and CDR2 from the germline V gene are DFQATT and SNEGSKA (reference sequence). The CDR3 is 14 residues long. V was clipped by 2 bases and J by 7 bases; unmatched bases: 8. The CDR3 reads CSARLRQGEAGYTF. CDR3 nucleotide sequence: TGCAGTGCTAGACTAAGACAGGGGGAGGCTGGCTACACCTTC.

V is TRBV9 and J is TRBJ2-4, with 11 nucleotides matching TRBD1. The junction had 14 bases not matched to a gene; V was cut back by 3 bases and J by 15 bases. There are 15 residues in the CDR3. Germline V gene sequence: CDR1 SGDLS, CDR2 YYNGEE. CDR3 bases: TGTGCCAGCAGCGCAGCGGACAGGGGGCTCTACGAGCTGTACTTC. This translates into CASSAADRGLYELYF.

This clonotype was seen a handful of times. The chain has TRBV29-1 and TRBJ1-2; D gene uncertain. Trimming shortened V by 5 bases and J by 4 bases, and 8 bases separated the two germline ends. The CDR3 has 11 residues. In germline, CDR1 is SQVTM, CDR2 ANQGSEA. The CDR3 coding sequence is TGCAGCGTTAAGCCAGTCTATGGCTACACCTTC. Its protein product is CSVKPVYGYTF.

This clonotype has just a few counts. The chain uses TRBV12-3 or TRBV12-4 and TRBJ1-1, with TRBD1 as a possible D gene (6 bases). The V gene lost 3 bases and the J gene lost 1 base, with 9 bases spanning the gap. This CDR3 comprises 14 residues. CDR3 in DNA: TGTGCCAGCAGTTTTGGACAGAAGAACACTGAAGCTTTCTTT. This codes for CASSFGQKNTEAFF.

This chain joins TRBV7-2 and TRBJ2-1, with D hard to call. The germline V gene encodes CDR1 SGHTA and CDR2 FQGNSA. The V gene lost 5 bases and the J gene lost 0 bases, with 11 bases spanning the gap. This CDR3 contains 15 residues. The CDR3 nucleotides read TGTGCCAGCAGCCCCGGTAGGGACTCCTACAATGAGCAGTTCTTC. The encoded protein is CASSPGRDSYNEQFF.

The rearrangement links TRBV7-2 to TRBJ1-2, with D uncertain. Germline CDR1 reads SGHTA; CDR2 reads FQGNSA. V dropped 5 bases and J dropped 3 bases, with 13 bases sitting between them. The CDR3 extends over 14 amino acids. The CDR3 bases are TGTGCCAGCAGCGTGGGGAACCGGGACTATGGCTACACCTTC. Translated, it gives CASSVGNRDYGYTF.

V gene TRBV20-1 combines with J gene TRBJ2-1; D is unclear. CDR3 length: 19 amino acids. Germline CDR1 and CDR2: DFQATT and SNEGSKA (reference sequence). V lost 6 bases and J 0 bases, leaving 27 bases between the germline ends. CDR3 protein: CSAPKVEAGAIPSYNEQFF. The CDR3 DNA reads as TGCAGTGCCCCCAAGGTGGAAGCCGGCGCTATCCCCTCCTACAATGAGCAGTTCTTC.

This chain links TRBV9 with TRBJ2-1, with TRBD2 matching over 8 bases. The CDR3 consists of 16 residues. Looked up from germline, CDR1 is SGDLS and CDR2 is YYNGEE. V lost 4 bases to trimming and J lost 5 bases; unmatched junction nucleotides: 11. As DNA, the CDR3 is TGTGCCAGCAGCATAGTCGGCCCAGCGGGGGACAATGAGCAGTTCTTC. Amino acid sequence: CASSIVGPAGDNEQFF. The entire variable domain, with the rest obtained from reference TRBV9 and TRBJ2-1, is as follows: DSGVTQTPKHLITATGQRVTLRCSPRSGDLSVYWYQQSLDQGLQFLIQYYNGEERAKGNILERFSAQQFPDLHSELNLSSLELGDSALYFCASSIVGPAGDNEQFFGPGTRLTVL.

This clonotype was counted between two and nine times. This sequence joins TRBV10-3 and TRBJ2-5; TRBD2 agrees at 10 bases. The V segment lost 4 bases and the J segment 1 base; nucleotides outside the gene matches: 3. The germline V gene has CDR1 ENHRY and CDR2 SYGVKD. The CDR3 extends over 15 amino acids. The CDR3, as DNA: TGTGCCATCAGTGTGGCTAGCGGGGGCCAAGAGACCCAGTACTTC. Encoded protein: CAISVASGGQETQYF.

This clonotype was observed many times. The chain joins TRBV6-2 or TRBV6-3 to TRBJ1-2; 8 bases align to TRBD1. Germline values: CDR1 MNHEY, CDR2 SVGEGT. V was pared by 5 bases and J by 8 bases, with 1 base of the junction left unmatched. The CDR3 totals 11 residues. In DNA, the CDR3 is TGTGCCAGCAGTAGGACAGGGGGCTACACCTTC. Translating it yields CASSRTGGYTF.

The chain has TRBV24-1 and TRBJ1-1; D ambiguous. CDR1 is KGHDR, CDR2 SFDVKD, per germline. The CDR3 runs to 16 residues. Trimming shortened V by 0 bases and J by 1 base, and 11 bases separated the two germline ends. The CDR3 DNA sequence: TGTGCCACCAGTGATTTGCAGGATGGGGAGAACACTGAAGCTTTCTTT. Amino acids: CATSDLQDGENTEAFF.

In this sample, this clonotype turned up many times. The chain couples TRBV20-1 to TRBJ2-1, with 9 bases identical to TRBD1. Germline V gives CDR1 DFQATT, CDR2 SNEGSKA (reference sequence). The CDR3 has 13 residues. The J segment lost 7 bases and the V segment lost 7 bases, leaving 8 bases of the junction unmatched. The CDR3 DNA reads as TGCAGTGTCGACAGGGGGATAGAGAATGAGCAGTTCTTC. Protein sequence: CSVDRGIENEQFF.

This clonotype showed up just a few times. The rearrangement links TRBV12-3 or TRBV12-4 to TRBJ1-1; tentatively, D is TRBD1 (6 bases). V lost 6 bases and J lost 1, with 15 bases in between. This CDR3 comprises 15 residues. For the CDR3, the DNA is TGTGCCAGCAGCCCGACCGGACAGCCGAACACTGAAGCTTTCTTT. It encodes CASSPTGQPNTEAFF.

This chain joins TRBV20-1 and TRBJ2-6, with unresolved D. The CDR3 contains 15 residues. Trimming left V 3 bases short and J 0 bases short, with 9 bases between. Germline V gene sequence: CDR1 DFQATT, CDR2 SNEGSKA (reference sequence). Here the CDR3 DNA reads TGCAGTGCTAGCTCAGGTAGCTCTGGGGCCAACGTCCTGACTTTC. Protein product: CSASSGSSGANVLTF.

V usage is TRBV20-1 and J usage is TRBJ2-7; perhaps TRBD2 as D (6 bases). The CDR3 is 14 amino acids. The V gene lost 6 bases and the J gene lost 6 bases, with 21 bases spanning the gap. The germline V gene encodes CDR1 DFQATT and CDR2 SNEGSKA (reference sequence). CDR3 sequence: CSAPAEGRGSEQYF. The CDR3 nucleotides are TGCAGTGCCCCTGCGGAGGGTCGAGGATCCGAGCAGTACTTC.

The rearrangement uses TRBV7-8 and TRBJ2-3; 8 nucleotides match TRBD1. The CDR3 totals 16 residues. CDR1 and CDR2 from the germline V gene are SGHVS and FQNEAQ. With 5 bases clipped from V and 3 bases from J, the junction kept 10 bases outside the gene matches. CDR3 in amino acids: CASSTVKGQGTDTQYF. The CDR3 DNA follows: TGTGCCAGCAGCACGGTTAAAGGACAGGGTACAGATACGCAGTATTTT. Using reference TRBV7-8 and TRBJ2-3 for the parts outside the CDR3, the full variable domain is GAGVSQSPRYKVAKRGQDVALRCDPISGHVSLFWYQQALGQGPEFLTYFQNEAQLDKSGLPSDRFFAERPEGSVSTLKIQRTQQEDSAVYLCASSTVKGQGTDTQYFGPGTRLTVL.

This clonotype was recorded a few times. V gene TRBV7-6 combines with J gene TRBJ2-5; D is perhaps TRBD1 or TRBD2 (6 bases each). Germline-derived CDR1 and CDR2 are SGHVS and FNYEAQ. CDR3 size: 14 residues. The ends were cut back, 5 bases at V and 6 bases at J, with 16 bases in the middle. The CDR3 loop reads CASSPGQGRQTQYF. The CDR3 DNA reads as TGTGCCAGCAGCCCCGGGCAGGGGAGGCAGACCCAGTACTTC. Filled out from reference TRBV7-6 and TRBJ2-5, the complete variable domain reads GAGVSQSPRYKVTKRGQDVALRCDPISGHVSLYWYRQALGQGPEFLTYFNYEAQQDKSGLPNDRFSAERPEGSISTLTIQRTEQRDSAMYRCASSPGQGRQTQYFGPGTRLLVL.

This chain uses TRBV9 with TRBJ1-2; D call uncertain. V shed 3 bases and J shed 2 bases, with 8 bases lying between them. From germline, CDR1 is SGDLS and CDR2 YYNGEE. There are 13 residues in the CDR3. CDR3 residues: CASSGNRNYGYTF. In DNA, the CDR3 is TGTGCCAGCAGCGGAAATAGGAACTATGGCTACACCTTC.

The chain uses TRBV4-3 and TRBJ2-7, with D possibly TRBD1 on 6 matching bases. The CDR3 is 13 amino acids. V gave up 2 bases and J gave up 4 bases, with 9 bases separating them. Germline V CDR1 and CDR2: LGHNA, YSLEER. For the CDR3, the DNA is TGCGCCAGCAGCCAACACAGGGAGTACGAGCAGTACTTC. This gives the protein CASSQHREYEQYF.

This clonotype was counted many times. The chain joins TRBV7-2 to TRBJ2-7, with D maybe TRBD2 (6 bases). CDR1 and CDR2 (germline): SGHTA, FQGNSA. CDR3 size: 13 residues. Trimming took off 5 bases at V and 6 bases at J, with 14 bases between the two ends. CDR3 in amino acids: CASSHLDGGEQYF. CDR3 nucleotide sequence: TGTGCCAGCAGCCATCTCGACGGGGGCGAGCAGTACTTC.

The V and J genes are TRBV20-1 and TRBJ2-7; D is uncertain. Germline-derived CDR1 and CDR2 are DFQATT and SNEGSKA (reference sequence). There are 15 residues in the CDR3. V was cut by 3 bases and J by 0 bases, with 15 bases left in between. CDR3: CSASPSTSASYEQYF. In DNA form, the CDR3 reads TGCAGTGCTAGCCCCTCGACATCCGCCTCCTACGAGCAGTACTTC.